This T cell receptor (beta chain) stems from a study of cytomegalovirus exposure and HLA in healthy donors. Separate from the approximately 670-subject first cohort was the roughly 130-subject validation cohort, to which the donors belonged. Clones were sequenced by immunoSEQ multiplex PCR, and TCRdb holds only the in-frame ones, with some missing. The sample has 97,000 or so clones, roughly 87% seen once. Sequencing was carried out using PBMCs. This clonotype was obtained from a man aged 18 to 29 in good health and CMV-seropositive.

CDR3 sequence reads: CASSEQGTDSYEQYF. CDR3 nucleotide sequence: TGTGCCAGCAGTGAACAAGGGACAGACTCCTACGAGCAGTACTTC. The V call is TRBV6-1, the J call TRBJ2-7; 7 bases map to TRBD1. Trimming at V came to 2 bases and at J to 0 bases, leaving 4 bases not matched to a gene. This CDR3 has 15 amino acids. Germline-derived CDR1 and CDR2 are MNHNS and SASEGT.